This TCR beta chain was documented in a study of Graves' ophthalmopathy and Graves' hyperthyroidism. Study-wide context: The authors defined stable hyperthyroidism as no ophthalmopathy within 18 months of follow-up. Points from the study as a whole: Ophthalmopathy could be told apart from stable hyperthyroidism by a 13-signature model (about 88% sensitivity, over 65% specificity).

There are 14 residues in the CDR3. V lost 7 bases, J lost 6 bases, and 20 bases lay in between. Germline loops: CDR1 SGHRS, CDR2 YFSETQ. From RNA, the CDR3 regions of TCR beta chains were amplified and sequenced. After a first-round RT-PCR with HTBI primers, a second-round multiplex PCR was run. MiXCR was run by TCRdb on the multiplex PCR reads, yielding one entry per CDR3 protein. The sample lists around 1.1 million distinct CDR3 sequences; 36% were seen once. Of note for this clonotype: The antigen is not known.

Hyperthyroidism patients, all newly diagnosed, had under 2 months' duration and ages of 18 to 65. The diagnosis was founded upon clinical symptoms, serum thyroxine, TRAb, thyroid ultrasound and orbital computed tomography. The chain recombines TRBV5-1 with TRBJ2-7; D not resolved. The receptor was isolated from an adult man with Graves' hyperthyroidism. The material sequenced was peripheral blood or thyroid tissue (not recorded which). The DNA for the CDR3 is TGCGCCAGCCGCGCCCCCGAGGCCCACGCCGAGCAGTACTTC. It encodes CASRAPEAHAEQYF.